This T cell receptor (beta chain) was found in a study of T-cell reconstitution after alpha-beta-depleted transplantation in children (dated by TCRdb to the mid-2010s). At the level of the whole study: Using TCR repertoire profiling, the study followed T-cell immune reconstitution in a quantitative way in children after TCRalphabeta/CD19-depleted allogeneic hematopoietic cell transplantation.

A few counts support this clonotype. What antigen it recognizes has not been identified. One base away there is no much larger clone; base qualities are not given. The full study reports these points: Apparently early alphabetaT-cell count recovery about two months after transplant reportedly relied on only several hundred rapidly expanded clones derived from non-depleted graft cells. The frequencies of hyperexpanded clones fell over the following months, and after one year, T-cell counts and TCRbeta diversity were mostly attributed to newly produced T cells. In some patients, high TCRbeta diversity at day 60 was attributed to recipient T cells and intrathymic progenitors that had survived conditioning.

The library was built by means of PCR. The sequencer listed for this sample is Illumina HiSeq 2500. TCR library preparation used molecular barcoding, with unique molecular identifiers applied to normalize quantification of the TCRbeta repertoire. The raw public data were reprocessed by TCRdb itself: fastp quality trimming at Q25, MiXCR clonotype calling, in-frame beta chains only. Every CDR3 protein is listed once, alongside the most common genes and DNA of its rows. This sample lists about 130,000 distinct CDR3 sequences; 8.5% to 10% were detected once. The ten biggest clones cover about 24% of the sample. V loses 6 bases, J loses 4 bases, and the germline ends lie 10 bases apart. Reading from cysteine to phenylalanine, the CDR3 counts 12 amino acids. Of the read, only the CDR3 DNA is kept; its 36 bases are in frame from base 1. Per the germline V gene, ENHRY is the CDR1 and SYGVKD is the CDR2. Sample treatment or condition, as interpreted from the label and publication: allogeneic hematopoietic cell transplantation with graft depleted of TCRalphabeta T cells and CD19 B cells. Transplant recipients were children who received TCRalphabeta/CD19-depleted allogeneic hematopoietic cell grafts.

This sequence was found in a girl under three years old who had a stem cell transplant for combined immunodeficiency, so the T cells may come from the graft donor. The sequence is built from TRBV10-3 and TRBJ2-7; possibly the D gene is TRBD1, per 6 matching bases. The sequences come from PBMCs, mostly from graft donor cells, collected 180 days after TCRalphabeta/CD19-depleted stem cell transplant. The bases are TGTGCCATCAGCCCGACAGGTTACGAGCAGTACTTC. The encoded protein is CAISPTGYEQYF.